One sample yielded the 5 T cell receptor beta chains listed below, sequenced in a study of vaccination effects on CD4 cells after COVID-19. Viral peptide pools were used in the ViraFEST assay to expand antigen-specific CD4+ T cells, and sequencing came afterward. The culture ran for approximately nine days before CD4+ T cells were isolated. The healthy vaccine recipients, who had no prior SARS-CoV-2 infection, showed negative nucleocapsid antibodies. Their antigens are not known. The data were produced by immunoSEQ multiplex PCR, yet TCRdb's version contains in-frame clones alone and is incomplete. The table records around 60,000 clones, about 72% of them present only once. The sample in question was CD4+ T cells from PBMCs cultured with HCoV-NL63 spike peptides, obtained before COVID-19 vaccination. These receptors all stem from a human donor who received a COVID-19 vaccine.

The chain combines TRBV5-5 with TRBJ2-5, with 7 bases matching TRBD1. Losses at the gene ends were 6 bases for V and 5 bases for J; bases not matched to a gene: 7. Germline values: CDR1 SGHKS, CDR2 YYEKEE (reference sequence). CDR3 size: 13 residues. The chain's CDR3 is CASNPTGDETQYF. DNA for the CDR3: TGTGCCAGCAACCCTACAGGGGACGAGACCCAGTACTTC.

V is TRBV6-6 and J is TRBJ1-2; no reliable D call. Deletions cut 5 bases from V and 3 bases from J, with 13 bases between. This CDR3 has 14 amino acids. Germline values: CDR1 MNHNY, CDR2 SVGAGI (reference sequence). In DNA form, the CDR3 reads TGTGCCAGCAGTCCGACAACCGGGGACTATGGCTACACCTTC. It translates to CASSPTTGDYGYTF.

The chain joins TRBV6-5 to TRBJ1-3, with 9 nucleotides matching TRBD1. CDR1 and CDR2 from the germline V gene are MNHEY and SVGAGI. The CDR3 has 14 amino acids. The V and J ends lost 4 bases and 7 bases, in that order; junction bases with no gene match: 5. The CDR3 sequence: CASSSTGGANTIYF. The CDR3 DNA sequence: TGTGCCAGCAGTTCCACAGGGGGCGCGAACACCATATATTTT.

The sample holds one count of this clone. Written as DNA, the CDR3 is TGTGCCAGCAGCCAAGAAGGCTATCGGGGGAACACTGAAGCTTTCTTT. The encoded protein is CASSQEGYRGNTEAFF. The chain uses TRBV3-1 (or the pseudogene TRBV3-2) and TRBJ1-1; no clear D. The CDR3 has 16 residues. Germline V lookup: CDR1 LGHDT, CDR2 YNNKEL (reference sequence). V dropped 0 bases and J dropped 1 base, with 12 bases sitting between them.

This clone was detected once. The V call is TRBV29-1, the J call TRBJ1-2; 9 bases line up with TRBD1. Germline trimming cut 4 bases from V and 7 bases from J; bases unmatched to any gene: 4. Germline V gene lookup returns CDR1 SQVTM and CDR2 ANQGSEA. The CDR3 is made up of 12 amino acids. The CDR3 region is CSVAGQGVGYTF. CDR3 DNA: TGCAGCGTTGCGGGACAGGGAGTTGGCTACACCTTC.